One and the same sample provided the 27 T cell receptor beta chains below, sequenced in a study of shared clonotypes between healthy human individuals. The data were produced by immunoSEQ multiplex PCR, yet TCRdb's version contains in-frame clones alone and is incomplete. The table has 600,000 to 750,000 clones, roughly two thirds seen once. The material sequenced was memory CD4+ T cells sorted from blood. Documented subset: CD45RA-negative fraction. These receptors were taken from a woman aged 25 to 39 in good health.

This chain links TRBV13 with TRBJ2-1; 12 nucleotides agree with TRBD2. Trimming removed 2 bases from V and 5 bases from J; junction bases left unmatched: 7. Germline loops: CDR1 PRHDT, CDR2 FYEKMQ (reference sequence). This CDR3 is 17 amino acids long. The chain's CDR3 is CASSLRIRTSGDNEQFF. DNA for the CDR3: TGTGCCAGCAGCTTACGGATACGGACTAGCGGGGACAATGAGCAGTTCTTC.

This clone was observed once. V and J are TRBV25-1 and TRBJ2-2; D not resolved. CDR3 length equals 14 residues. V lost 3 bases and J 6 bases, leaving 11 bases between the germline ends. Germline V gene data show CDR1 as MGHDK and CDR2 as SYGVNS. CDR3 coding DNA: TGTGCCAGCAGTGATGGGGTTGCGGCCGGGGAGCTGTTTTTT. Translating gives CASSDGVAAGELFF.

DNA for the CDR3: TGTGCCAGCAGACGGGCAGGGGGGGAGACCCAGTACTTC. It is translated as CASRRAGGETQYF. The chain is built from TRBV19 and TRBJ2-5; possibly TRBD1 for D (7 bases). Per germline, CDR1 LNHDA and CDR2 SQIVND (reference sequence). The ends were cut back, 9 bases at V and 5 bases at J, with 16 bases in the middle. This CDR3 is 13 amino acids long.

This clone came up once. At one of its ends the junction is not consistent with the germline gene, which may arise from a read error. The chain carries TRBV18 and TRBJ1-2; no reliable D call. In germline, CDR1 is KGHSH, CDR2 LQKENI. The CDR3 consists of 15 residues. The CDR3 bases are TGTGCCAGCTCACCCGTTCTCGGCGAATTTCGGTGGGTCGGCTTC. Protein sequence: CASSPVLGEFRWVGF.

This clone has only one observation. The chain is built from TRBV20-1 and TRBJ2-5; a weak D match, TRBD2 (5 bases). V lost 5 bases and J 4 bases, leaving 8 bases between the germline ends. CDR1 and CDR2 from the germline V gene are DFQATT and SNEGSKA (reference sequence). The CDR3 spans 11 residues. CDR3 DNA sequence: TGCAGTGCTGGACTTCCAGAGACCCAGTACTTC. Its translation: CSAGLPETQYF.

V gene TRBV28 combines with J gene TRBJ2-5; 10 positions match TRBD2. The germline V gene encodes CDR1 MDHEN and CDR2 SYDVKM. CDR3 length: 16 residues. The V segment lost 2 bases and the J segment 7 bases; nucleotides outside the gene matches: 10. The CDR3, as DNA: TGTGCCAGCAGTTTACGGCTAGCGGGAGTGATGGTGACCCAGTACTTC. It specifies CASSLRLAGVMVTQYF. Full variable domain (missing parts from reference TRBV28 and TRBJ2-5): DVKVTQSSRYLVKRTGEKVFLECVQDMDHENMFWYRQDPGLGLRLIYFSYDVKMKEKGDIPEGYSVSREKKERFSLILESASTNQTSMYLCASSLRLAGVMVTQYFGPGTRLLVL.

The genes are TRBV15 and TRBJ2-5; 7 bases agree with TRBD2. The germline CDR1 and CDR2 sequences are LNHNV and YYDKDF (reference sequence). The CDR3 covers 15 residues. After removal of 1 base from V and 5 bases from J, the junction contained 7 bases not matched to a gene. The CDR3 nucleotides are TGTGCCACCAGCAGAGTTGCGCAGGGAGGGGAGACCCAGTACTTC. Its translation is CATSRVAQGGETQYF.

This clone was detected once. V is TRBV5-1 and J is TRBJ2-1, with 9 bases that match TRBD2. Germline V gene data show CDR1 as SGHRS and CDR2 as YFSETQ. The V and J ends lost 4 bases and 6 bases, in that order; junction bases with no gene match: 8. The CDR3 is made up of 15 amino acids. The DNA of the CDR3 is TGCGCCAGCAGCCTTAGCGGGAGTGTTAGCAATGAGCAGTTCTTC. Its protein is CASSLSGSVSNEQFF.

The chain recombines TRBV7-7 with TRBJ1-1; D unclear. This CDR3 spans 13 amino acids. In germline, CDR1 is SSHAT, CDR2 FNYEAQ (reference sequence). The V end lost 5 bases, the J end lost 0 bases, and 7 bases lay between the germline ends. The CDR3 protein is CASSETMNTEAFF. The DNA for the CDR3 is TGTGCCAGCAGCGAAACAATGAACACTGAAGCTTTCTTT.

V and J are TRBV4-1 and TRBJ2-1; D is uncertain. The CDR3 contains 16 residues. The V end lost 1 base, the J end lost 0 bases, and 10 bases lay between the germline ends. Germline CDR1 MGHRA, CDR2 YSYEKL. The CDR3 coding sequence is TGCGCCAGCAGCCAAGTCGATCTAATCTCCTACAATGAGCAGTTCTTC. Its translation is CASSQVDLISYNEQFF.

This chain joins TRBV13 and TRBJ1-1; TRBD1 matches 7 bases. Trimming at V came to 2 bases and at J to 1 base, leaving 7 bases not matched to a gene. Germline assignment: CDR1 PRHDT and CDR2 FYEKMQ (reference sequence). This CDR3 comprises 16 residues. The CDR3 DNA reads TGTGCCAGCAGCTTAAACCCCTGGACAGGGAACACTGAAGCTTTCTTT. Protein product: CASSLNPWTGNTEAFF.

The chain employs TRBV11-2 and TRBJ2-1; 9 positions match TRBD2. Germline V gene lookup returns CDR1 SGHAT and CDR2 FQNNGV. The CDR3 length is 17 residues. The ends lost 4 bases at V and 9 bases at J; junction bases unmatched: 16. The CDR3 reads CASSSSQREAGGREQFF. CDR3 coding DNA: TGTGCCAGCAGCTCCTCACAGCGGGAGGCGGGGGGGCGTGAGCAGTTCTTC.

This clone was picked up one time. The rearrangement joins TRBV4-1 to TRBJ2-1; 7 bases align to TRBD2. V dropped 1 base and J dropped 4; count of bases not matched to a gene: 10. Germline CDR1 is MGHRA and CDR2 is YSYEKL. CDR3 size: 17 residues. CDR3 sequence (DNA): TGCGCCAGCAGCCAAGGTCTTTTGGCGGGAGTGTACAATGAGCAGTTCTTC. It is translated as CASSQGLLAGVYNEQFF.

The rearrangement uses TRBV7-9 and TRBJ2-5, with a tentative D call TRBD1 (5 bases). V dropped 4 bases and J dropped 5 bases, with 11 bases sitting between them. The CDR3 loop spans 13 amino acids. Germline V lookup: CDR1 SEHNR, CDR2 FQNEAQ (reference sequence). The CDR3 sequence: CASSSYRQETQYF. The CDR3 nucleotides read TGTGCCAGCAGCTCCTACCGACAGGAGACCCAGTACTTC.

This rearrangement joins TRBV4-1 to TRBJ2-7; D is unclear. Trimming removed 1 base at V and 5 bases at J, with 12 bases between. CDR3 length equals 14 residues. Per germline, CDR1 MGHRA and CDR2 YSYEKL. Here the CDR3 reads CASSQGDFKNEQYF. CDR3 nucleotide sequence: TGCGCCAGCAGCCAAGGAGACTTTAAGAACGAGCAGTACTTC.

This chain uses TRBV9 with TRBJ2-2; D is unclear. Germline V gene data show CDR1 as SGDLS and CDR2 as YYNGEE. The V end lost 4 bases, the J end lost 0 bases, and 13 bases lay between the germline ends. The CDR3 consists of 16 residues. The CDR3 loop reads CASSPHITTNTGELFF. For the CDR3, the DNA is TGTGCCAGCAGCCCACATATTACGACGAACACCGGGGAGCTGTTTTTT.

The V call is TRBV2, the J call TRBJ1-3, with 7 bases aligning to TRBD1. CDR3 size: 15 residues. V shed 6 bases, J shed 1 base, and the junction held 6 bases outside the gene matches. Germline loops: CDR1 SNHLY, CDR2 FYNNEI. CDR3 residues: CASRGMTGSGNTIYF. As DNA, the CDR3 is TGTGCCAGCAGGGGTATGACAGGGTCTGGAAACACCATATATTTT.

Only a few counts were recorded for this clone. The chain has TRBV5-1 and TRBJ2-2, with D unclear. This CDR3 spans 15 amino acids. Germline-derived CDR1 and CDR2 are SGHRS and YFSETQ. The germline V and J ends were trimmed by 3 bases and 2 bases, with 11 bases remaining between them. The CDR3 is CASSSDRSNTGELFF. For the CDR3, the DNA is TGCGCCAGCAGCTCGGACCGATCAAACACCGGGGAGCTGTTTTTT.

This clone was seen only once. The gene calls are TRBV2 and TRBJ1-2, with 9 bases fitting TRBD1. V was pared by 7 bases and J by 8 bases, with 5 bases of the junction left unmatched. The CDR3 is 12 amino acids. Looked up from germline, CDR1 is SNHLY and CDR2 is FYNNEI. The chain's CDR3 is CASTGTGSGYTF. The CDR3, as DNA: TGTGCCAGCACCGGGACAGGGAGCGGCTACACCTTC.

There are many counts of this clone. The sample holds other DNA sequences that translate to the same CDR3. The chain recombines TRBV5-1 with TRBJ2-2; D is perhaps TRBD1 or TRBD2 (5 bases each). Germline V gene data show CDR1 as SGHRS and CDR2 as YFSETQ. V was cut by 1 base and J by 5 bases, with 9 bases left in between. The CDR3 covers 14 residues. The CDR3 loop is CASSLQGGTGELFF. The DNA of the CDR3 is TGCGCCAGCAGCTTGCAGGGCGGGACCGGGGAGCTGTTTTTT.

Of note for this clone: Other DNA variants within this sample encode the same CDR3. The V and J genes are TRBV5-4 and TRBJ2-2, with a weak D call TRBD2 (7 bases). The CDR3 loop spans 17 amino acids. The V and J ends lost 0 bases and 8 bases respectively, with 20 bases between them. CDR1 and CDR2 from the germline V gene are SGHNT and YYREEE (reference sequence). The CDR3, as DNA: TGTGCCAGCAGCTTGGCTGGGGCGGGGGCTGTAACGGGGGAGCTGTTTTTT. Translated: CASSLAGAGAVTGELFF.

The CDR3 loop reads CASSLGGEETYEQYF. CDR3 coding DNA: TGTGCCAGCAGTTTAGGAGGGGAGGAAACCTACGAGCAGTACTTC. The rearrangement joins TRBV28 to TRBJ2-7, with D perhaps matching TRBD2 (6 bases). The germline V and J ends were trimmed by 2 bases and 2 bases, with 13 bases remaining between them. The CDR3 consists of 15 residues. From germline, CDR1 is MDHEN and CDR2 SYDVKM. Drawing the rest from reference TRBV28 and TRBJ2-7, the complete variable domain is DVKVTQSSRYLVKRTGEKVFLECVQDMDHENMFWYRQDPGLGLRLIYFSYDVKMKEKGDIPEGYSVSREKKERFSLILESASTNQTSMYLCASSLGGEETYEQYFGPGTRLTVT.

V gene TRBV27 combines with J gene TRBJ2-3, with 11 bases aligning to TRBD2. The V gene end was trimmed by 6 bases and the J gene end by 2 bases; junction bases not matched to a gene: 7. The CDR3 totals 16 residues. Looked up from germline, CDR1 is MNHEY and CDR2 is SMNVEV (reference sequence). CDR3 residues: CASSLGGLAVTDTQYF. CDR3 nucleotide sequence: TGTGCCAGCAGCCTCGGGGGACTAGCGGTCACAGATACGCAGTATTTT.

This chain links TRBV5-1 with TRBJ1-1; perhaps TRBD1 as D (5 bases). V dropped 4 bases and J dropped 7 bases, with 8 bases sitting between them. The germline gives CDR1 SGHRS, CDR2 YFSETQ. This CDR3 comprises 11 residues. CDR3 bases: TGCGCCAGCAGCGGGGGACTTGAAGCTTTCTTT. This translates into CASSGGLEAFF. Combining the CDR3 with reference TRBV5-1 and TRBJ1-1 gives the whole variable domain KAGVTQTPRYLIKTRGQQVTLSCSPISGHRSVSWYQQTPGQGLQFLFEYFSETQRNKGNFPGRFSGRQFSNSRSEMNVSTLELGDSALYLCASSGGLEAFFGQGTRLTVV.

In this sample, this clone turned up many times. V is TRBV11-2 and J is TRBJ1-5, with 8 nucleotides matching TRBD1. The CDR3 covers 17 residues. Germline assignment: CDR1 SGHAT and CDR2 FQNNGV. J was trimmed by 6 bases and V by 1 base; bases with no gene match: 11. The CDR3 bases are TGTGCCAGCAGCTTAGTGAGCCGGCAGGGGGCGGGTCAGCCCCAGCATTTT. It translates to CASSLVSRQGAGQPQHF.

The rearrangement joins TRBV14 to TRBJ2-6; TRBD2 agrees at 8 bases. The CDR3 runs 20 residues. With V trimmed by 1 base and J by 0 bases, 11 bases remained unmatched. From germline, CDR1 is SGHDN and CDR2 FVKESK. The CDR3: CASSQGPRLARFSGANVLTF. CDR3 nucleotides: TGTGCCAGCAGCCAAGGCCCCCGACTAGCGCGGTTCTCTGGGGCCAACGTCCTGACTTTC.

The rearrangement joins TRBV18 to TRBJ1-2, with 7 positions matching TRBD1. V shed 0 bases, J shed 5 bases, and the junction held 0 bases outside the gene matches. Germline V gene data show CDR1 as KGHSH and CDR2 as LQKENI. The CDR3 totals 13 residues. CDR3 nucleotide sequence: TGTGCCAGCTCACCACCGGGACAGTATGGCTACACCTTC. It encodes CASSPPGQYGYTF. Combining the CDR3 with reference TRBV18 and TRBJ1-2 gives the whole variable domain NAGVMQNPRHLVRRRGQEARLRCSPMKGHSHVYWYRQLPEEGLKFMVYLQKENIIDESGMPKERFSAEFPKEGPSILRIQQVVRGDSAAYFCASSPPGQYGYTFGSGTRLTVV.